The TCR beta chain described here comes from a study of vaccination effects on CD4 cells after COVID-19. Antigen-specific CD4+ T cells were expanded (with viral peptide pools) by the ViraFEST assay ahead of sequencing. Subsequent to a culture period of 10 days, CD4+ T cells were isolated. None of these healthy vaccinees had been infected with SARS-CoV-2 before vaccination. Data came from immunoSEQ multiplex PCR; TCRdb stores just in-frame clones and leaves some out. Of fewer than 30,000 clones in the sample, under 85% were seen once. CDR3 size: 13 residues. Trimming took off 2 bases at V and 6 bases at J, with 9 bases between the two ends. Germline CDR1 reads LGHNA; CDR2 reads YNFKEQ. This clone was found once. What it binds is not known.

The sequences come from CD4+ T cells from PBMCs cultured with SARS-CoV-2 spike peptides, collected before COVID-19 vaccination. The clonotype comes from a human donor who received a COVID-19 vaccine. The rearrangement links TRBV4-2 to TRBJ2-3; D is uncertain. The CDR3 loop reads CASSQFRVDTQYF. The CDR3 DNA sequence: TGTGCCAGCAGCCAATTTAGGGTGGATACGCAGTATTTT.